Following are 3 T cell receptor beta chains from one sample sequenced in a study of blood T cell repertoires in COVID-19. The method was immunoSEQ multiplex PCR; TCRdb's version includes in-frame clones alone and lacks a portion of them. This sample has about 250,000 clones; around 84% occur once, and the top ten carry 15% to 18%. Sequences were obtained from PBMCs or T cells enriched from blood (not recorded which). The source is a man aged 18 to 29 who had recovered from COVID-19.

This chain connects TRBV12-3 or TRBV12-4 to TRBJ1-4, with 7 nucleotides matching TRBD1. The CDR3 length is 13 residues. Germline trimming cut 6 bases from V and 4 bases from J; bases unmatched to any gene: 2. The CDR3 region is CASRGQNNEKLFF. CDR3 sequence (DNA): TGTGCCAGCAGGGGACAGAATAATGAAAAACTGTTTTTT.

The chain links TRBV28 to TRBJ2-3, with 7 positions matching TRBD1. CDR3 size: 13 residues. Per the germline V gene, CDR1 is MDHEN and CDR2 is SYDVKM. The V segment lost 8 bases and the J segment 15 bases; nucleotides outside the gene matches: 17. The CDR3: CASGVARQGGFYF. Written as DNA, the CDR3 is TGTGCCAGCGGAGTCGCTCGACAGGGTGGTTTTTATTTT.

The chain couples TRBV13 to TRBJ1-2; 9 nucleotides align to TRBD1. V was clipped by 3 bases and J by 4 bases; unmatched bases: 3. The CDR3 is 14 amino acids. Germline lookup yields CDR1 PRHDT and CDR2 FYEKMQ (reference sequence). CDR3 loop: CASSFGTGPYGYTF. The CDR3 coding sequence is TGTGCCAGCAGCTTCGGGACAGGGCCCTATGGCTACACCTTC.